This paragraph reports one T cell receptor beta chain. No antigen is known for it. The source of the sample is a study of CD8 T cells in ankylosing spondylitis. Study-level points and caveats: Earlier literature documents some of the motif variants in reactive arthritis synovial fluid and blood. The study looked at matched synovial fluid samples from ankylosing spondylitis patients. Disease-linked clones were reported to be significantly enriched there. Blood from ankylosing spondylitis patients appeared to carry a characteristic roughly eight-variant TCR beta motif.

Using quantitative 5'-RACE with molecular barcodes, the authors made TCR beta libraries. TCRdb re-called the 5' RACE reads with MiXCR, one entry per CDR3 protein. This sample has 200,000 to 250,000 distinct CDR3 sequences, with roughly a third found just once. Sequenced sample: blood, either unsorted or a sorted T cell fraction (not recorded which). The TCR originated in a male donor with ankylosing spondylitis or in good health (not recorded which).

DNA of the CDR3: TGCAGCGTTGATTTGGGGTACAGCCTGAACACCGGGGAGCTGTTTTTT. Its protein is CSVDLGYSLNTGELFF. This sequence joins TRBV29-1 and TRBJ2-2; D remains unclear. The V end was cut by 3 bases, the J end by 1 base, with 15 bases between. Germline V gene data show CDR1 as SQVTM and CDR2 as ANQGSEA. The CDR3 is 16 amino acids.